This T cell receptor (beta chain) was documented in a study of T cells in Graves' hyperthyroidism and ophthalmopathy. Study overall: At the time of initial diagnosis and before any treatment, peripheral blood was collected.

TCR beta CDR3 region amplification was performed from RNA transcripts. HTBI primers were used for first-round RT-PCR of the TCR CDR3. Each CDR3 protein gets one entry after TCRdb re-called the multiplex PCR reads with MiXCR. The sample lists 620,000 or so distinct CDR3 sequences; approximately 14% were seen once. The study's findings and limits: Most thyroid clonotypes expanded above 0.001 were also detected in blood.

The J segment lost 1 base and the V segment lost 5 bases, leaving 9 bases of the junction unmatched. The germline V gene has CDR1 MNHEY and CDR2 SMNVEV (reference sequence). This CDR3 is 18 amino acids long. The table lists this clonotype with a few counts. Antigen specificity is unknown. The origin of this receptor is a woman between 50 and 59 years old with Graves' ophthalmopathy. V usage is TRBV27 and J usage is TRBJ2-6; TRBD1 matches 9 bases. Sample: blood. The CDR3 sequence: CASSPIPGTGSGANVLTF. The CDR3 DNA reads as TGTGCCAGCAGTCCAATCCCCGGGACAGGGTCTGGGGCCAACGTCCTGACTTTC.